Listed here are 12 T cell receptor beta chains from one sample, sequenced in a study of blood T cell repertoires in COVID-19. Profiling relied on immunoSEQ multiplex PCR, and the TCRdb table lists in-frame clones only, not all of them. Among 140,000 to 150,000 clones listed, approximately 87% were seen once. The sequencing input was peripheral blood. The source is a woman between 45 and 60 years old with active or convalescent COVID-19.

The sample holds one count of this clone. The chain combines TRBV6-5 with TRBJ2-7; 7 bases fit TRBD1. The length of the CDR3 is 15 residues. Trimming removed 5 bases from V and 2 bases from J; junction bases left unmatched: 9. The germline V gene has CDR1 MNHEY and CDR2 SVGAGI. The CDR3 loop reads CASSHKGAGAYEQYF. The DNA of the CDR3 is TGTGCCAGCAGTCATAAGGGGGCGGGCGCCTACGAGCAGTACTTC.

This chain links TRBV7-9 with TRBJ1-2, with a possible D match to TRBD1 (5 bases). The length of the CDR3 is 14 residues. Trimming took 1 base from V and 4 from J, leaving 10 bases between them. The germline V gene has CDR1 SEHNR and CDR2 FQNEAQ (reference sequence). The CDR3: CASSLGQSAYGYTF. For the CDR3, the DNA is TGTGCCAGCAGCTTAGGACAGTCAGCCTATGGCTACACCTTC. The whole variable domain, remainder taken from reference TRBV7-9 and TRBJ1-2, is DTGVSQNPRHKITKRGQNVTFRCDPISEHNRLYWYRQTLGQGPEFLTYFQNEAQLEKSRLLSDRFSAERPKGSFSTLEIQRTEQGDSAMYLCASSLGQSAYGYTFGSGTRLTVV.

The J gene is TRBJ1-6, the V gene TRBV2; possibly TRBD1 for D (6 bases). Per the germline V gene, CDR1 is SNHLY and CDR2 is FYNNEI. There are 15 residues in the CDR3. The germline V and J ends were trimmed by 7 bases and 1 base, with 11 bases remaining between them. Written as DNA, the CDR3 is TGTGCCAGCATACAGGGCTTATCCTATAATTCACCCCTCCACTTT. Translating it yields CASIQGLSYNSPLHF.

The chain's CDR3 is CASSLDRDSGYNEQFF. CDR3 DNA sequence: TGTGCCAGCAGCTTAGATCGGGACAGCGGTTACAATGAGCAGTTCTTC. This rearrangement joins TRBV7-2 to TRBJ2-1; 7 bases map to TRBD1. J gave up 4 bases and V 1 base, and 7 bases lay outside the gene matches. Germline lookup yields CDR1 SGHTA and CDR2 FQGNSA. There are 16 residues in the CDR3.

CDR3 bases: TGCGCCAGCAAAACGGACAGGGAATCTTGGAATTCACCCCTCCACTTT. The encoded protein is CASKTDRESWNSPLHF. V usage is TRBV5-1 and J usage is TRBJ1-6; 8 positions match TRBD1. This CDR3 is built from 16 residues. The V gene end was trimmed by 6 bases and the J gene end by 7 bases; junction bases not matched to a gene: 12. CDR1 and CDR2 (germline): SGHRS, YFSETQ.

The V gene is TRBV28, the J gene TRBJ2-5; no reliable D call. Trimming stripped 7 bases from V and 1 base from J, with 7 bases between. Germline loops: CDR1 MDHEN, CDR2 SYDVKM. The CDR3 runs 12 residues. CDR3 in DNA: TGTGCCAGCAAGCGCCTCCAAGAGACCCAGTACTTC. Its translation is CASKRLQETQYF.

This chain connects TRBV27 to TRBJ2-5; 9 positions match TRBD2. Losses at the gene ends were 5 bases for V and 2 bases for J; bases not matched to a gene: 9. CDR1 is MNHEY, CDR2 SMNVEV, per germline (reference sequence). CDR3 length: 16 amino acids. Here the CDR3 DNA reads TGTGCCAGCAGTCCCGCTCCAGCGGGAGGACAAGAGACCCAGTACTTC. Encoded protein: CASSPAPAGGQETQYF.

The CDR3 bases are TGTGCCAGCAGTTTAAGGGATTTTTGGGACACGATAAATGGCTACACCTTC. Residues: CASSLRDFWDTINGYTF. V usage is TRBV28 and J usage is TRBJ1-2; perhaps TRBD1 as D (6 bases). The germline V and J ends were trimmed by 2 bases and 6 bases, with 22 bases remaining between them. Germline CDR1 is MDHEN and CDR2 is SYDVKM. The CDR3 has 17 amino acids.

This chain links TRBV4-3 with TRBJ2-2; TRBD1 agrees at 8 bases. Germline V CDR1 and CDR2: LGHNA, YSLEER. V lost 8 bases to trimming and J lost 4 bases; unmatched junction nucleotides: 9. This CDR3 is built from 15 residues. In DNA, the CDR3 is TGCGCCAGCTCATCAGGGGGCACGACCACCGGGGAGCTGTTTTTT. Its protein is CASSSGGTTTGELFF.

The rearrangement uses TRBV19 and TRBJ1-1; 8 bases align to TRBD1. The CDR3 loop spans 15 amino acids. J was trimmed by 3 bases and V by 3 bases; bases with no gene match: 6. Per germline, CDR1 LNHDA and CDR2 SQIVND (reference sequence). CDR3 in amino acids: CASSITGGSYTEAFF. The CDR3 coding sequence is TGTGCCAGTAGTATTACAGGGGGTTCGTACACTGAAGCTTTCTTT. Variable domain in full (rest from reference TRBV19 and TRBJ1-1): DGGITQSPKYLFRKEGQNVTLSCEQNLNHDAMYWYRQDPGQGLRLIYYSQIVNDFQKGDIAEGYSVSREKKESFPLTVTSAQKNPTAFYLCASSITGGSYTEAFFGQGTRLTVV.

CDR3 region: CASSPDEGGAGKTQYF. In DNA, the CDR3 is TGTGCCAGCAGCCCCGATGAGGGGGGGGCCGGAAAGACCCAGTACTTC. The chain is built from TRBV3-1 (or the pseudogene TRBV3-2) and TRBJ2-5, with D possibly matching TRBD2 (7 bases). Germline lookup yields CDR1 LGHDT and CDR2 YNNKEL (reference sequence). Deletions cut 4 bases from V and 6 bases from J, with 21 bases between. The CDR3 runs to 16 residues.

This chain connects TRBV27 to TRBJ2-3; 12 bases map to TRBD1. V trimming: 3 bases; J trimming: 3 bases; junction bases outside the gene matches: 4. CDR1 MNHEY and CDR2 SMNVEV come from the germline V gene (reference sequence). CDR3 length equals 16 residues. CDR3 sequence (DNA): TGTGCCAGCAGTTTCGGGACAGGGGGCGATACAGATACGCAGTATTTT. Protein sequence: CASSFGTGGDTDTQYF.